Each of the 19 T cell receptor beta chains below was sequenced from the same sample in a study of human T cells and chemical hapten exposure. Time point in this sample: patch test 1, 2 weeks after DPC sensitization. Treatment noted: therapeutic diphenylcyclopropenone sensitization with weekly scalp DPC. The starting material, unfractionated whole blood, was used for total RNA extraction. TCRdb reanalysed the RACE reads using MiXCR and keeps one entry per CDR3 protein. The sample consists of approximately 52,000 distinct CDR3 sequences, roughly 11% of them appearing once. Source: whole blood, taken in connection with sensitization to the hapten diphenylcyclopropenone (DPC). These receptors came from a woman between 40 and 50 years old with alopecia areata. Some clones in this sample may be carry-over from other donors' samples.

The chain employs TRBV6-1 and TRBJ1-1; D is perhaps TRBD1 (6 bases). V gave up 2 bases and J gave up 6 bases, with 10 bases separating them. This CDR3 is 13 amino acids long. Germline V gene sequence: CDR1 MNHNS, CDR2 SASEGT. The CDR3 DNA is TGTGCCAGCAGTGAACTGGGGGCCGCTGAAGCTTTCTTT. This sequence encodes CASSELGAAEAFF.

At least ten counts were recorded for this clonotype. V is TRBV28 and J is TRBJ1-5, with D uncertain. The germline V and J ends were trimmed by 4 bases and 4 bases, with 11 bases remaining between them. CDR3 size: 14 residues. In germline, CDR1 is MDHEN, CDR2 SYDVKM. In DNA, the CDR3 is TGTGCCAGCAGTTCCGGACCCACGAATCAGCCCCAGCATTTT. Its translation is CASSSGPTNQPQHF.

There are many counts of this clonotype. This rearrangement joins TRBV9 to TRBJ2-7, with 8 bases that match TRBD2. The CDR3 extends over 16 amino acids. Trimming at V came to 4 bases and at J to 2 bases, leaving 11 bases not matched to a gene. Germline V gives CDR1 SGDLS, CDR2 YYNGEE. Written as DNA, the CDR3 is TGTGCCAGCAGCCTCACAGGGACTAGTGGGCCCTACGAGCAGTACTTC. This encodes CASSLTGTSGPYEQYF.

This clonotype was seen only a few times. The J gene is TRBJ1-5, the V gene TRBV6-6, with D possibly matching TRBD1 (6 bases). From germline, CDR1 is MNHNY and CDR2 SVGAGI (reference sequence). The ends were cut back, 10 bases at V and 3 bases at J, with 16 bases in the middle. CDR3 length: 14 amino acids. The CDR3 spells CATLLDSNNQPQHF. The CDR3 DNA reads TGTGCCACCCTACTGGACAGTAACAATCAGCCCCAGCATTTT.

This clonotype occurred a few times. The V and J genes are TRBV12-3 or TRBV12-4 and TRBJ2-5; 9 nucleotides agree with TRBD2. Germline trimming cut 6 bases from V and 7 bases from J; bases unmatched to any gene: 9. The CDR3 sequence is 14 residues long. DNA of the CDR3: TGTGCCAGCAGCAGCGGGGGGAACCCTACGACCCAGTACTTC. Translating gives CASSSGGNPTTQYF.

This clonotype was counted ten times or more. V is TRBV29-1 and J is TRBJ2-3; D is uncertain. The CDR3 runs 13 residues. V shed 5 bases and J shed 3 bases, with 12 bases lying between them. From germline, CDR1 is SQVTM and CDR2 ANQGSEA. CDR3 in amino acids: CSVYLILTDTQYF. The DNA of the CDR3 is TGCAGCGTTTACTTGATACTGACAGATACGCAGTATTTT.

The rearrangement joins TRBV20-1 to TRBJ1-1, with 7 bases aligning to TRBD1. This CDR3 comprises 14 residues. J was trimmed by 3 bases and V by 6 bases; bases with no gene match: 10. Germline CDR1 and CDR2: DFQATT and SNEGSKA (reference sequence). The CDR3 DNA is TGCAGTGCCCGAAAGGGCAGGGGGTACACTGAAGCTTTCTTT. Translating it yields CSARKGRGYTEAFF.

The chain has TRBV6-2 or TRBV6-3 and TRBJ2-7; D may be TRBD1 (5 bases). V gave up 6 bases and J gave up 2 bases, with 11 bases separating them. CDR1 is MNHEY, CDR2 SVGEGT, per germline. The CDR3 spans 13 residues. The CDR3 DNA reads as TGTGCCAGCAGATTCGACAGCACCTACGAGCAGTACTTC. It codes for CASRFDSTYEQYF.

This clonotype was recorded at least ten times. Here the CDR3 DNA reads TGCGCCAGCAGCTTGGTTGGAGCGAACACCGGGGAGCTGTTTTTT. Translated: CASSLVGANTGELFF. V is TRBV5-1 and J is TRBJ2-2; D call uncertain. Trimming pared 0 bases from V and 0 bases from J, leaving 6 bases between. CDR3 length: 15 amino acids. CDR1 is SGHRS, CDR2 YFSETQ, per germline.

Many counts were recorded for this clonotype. The chain recombines TRBV7-9 with TRBJ2-6; D not resolved. Trimming took 8 bases from V and 6 from J, leaving 8 bases between them. The V gene's germline CDR1 is SEHNR and CDR2 FQNEAQ (reference sequence). The length of the CDR3 is 12 residues. CDR3: CASLPVANVLTF. CDR3 sequence (DNA): TGTGCCAGCCTACCTGTGGCCAACGTCCTGACTTTC.

The chain has TRBV6-4 and TRBJ2-3, with D maybe TRBD2 (6 bases). The germline V and J ends were trimmed by 6 bases and 5 bases, with 18 bases remaining between them. The CDR3 totals 15 residues. In germline, CDR1 is MRHNA, CDR2 SNTAGT. CDR3 in amino acids: CASSIQSSGGDTQYF. CDR3 DNA sequence: TGTGCCAGCAGCATACAGAGCTCCGGGGGAGATACGCAGTATTTT.

The chain has TRBV7-2 and TRBJ1-4; D call uncertain. The V end was cut by 5 bases, the J end by 0 bases, with 10 bases between. Germline-derived CDR1 and CDR2 are SGHTA and FQGNSA. CDR3 length equals 15 residues. The CDR3 sequence: CASSRSSATNEKLFF. CDR3 bases: TGTGCCAGCAGCCGATCCTCTGCAACTAATGAAAAACTGTTTTTT.

This clonotype has ten or more counts. This chain uses TRBV7-9 with TRBJ2-7; D gene unclear. CDR3 length: 12 amino acids. Trimming took off 5 bases at V and 6 bases at J, with 11 bases between the two ends. CDR1 and CDR2 from the germline V gene are SEHNR and FQNEAQ (reference sequence). CDR3 bases: TGTGCCAGCAGCAAAGAAGGCCCCGAGCAGTACTTC. It yields the protein CASSKEGPEQYF.

Only a few counts were recorded for this clonotype. The rearrangement joins TRBV25-1 to TRBJ2-7; 11 bases match TRBD1. J was trimmed by 1 base and V by 4 bases; bases with no gene match: 3. Germline values: CDR1 MGHDK, CDR2 SYGVNS. This CDR3 is 15 amino acids long. The CDR3 nucleotides are TGTGCCAGCAGTGGCGGACAGGGGGCATCCTACGAGCAGTACTTC. Translated: CASSGGQGASYEQYF.

This clonotype was counted only a few times. This sequence joins TRBV11-2 and TRBJ2-3; the D is unclear. Germline V gene lookup returns CDR1 SGHAT and CDR2 FQNNGV. Trimming shortened V by 1 base and J by 5 bases, and 13 bases separated the two germline ends. The CDR3 extends over 15 amino acids. DNA of the CDR3: TGTGCCAGCAGCTTAGTCGCGGAATTGGGAGATACGCAGTATTTT. Translated: CASSLVAELGDTQYF.

The chain carries TRBV4-1 and TRBJ2-3; D gene uncertain. V gave up 4 bases and J gave up 6 bases, with 11 bases separating them. Germline V gene sequence: CDR1 MGHRA, CDR2 YSYEKL. This CDR3 has 13 amino acids. The CDR3 protein is CASSLPGPDTQYF. The CDR3 DNA reads as TGCGCCAGCAGCCTACCAGGTCCGGATACGCAGTATTTT.

This clonotype has a count of ten or more. The chain employs TRBV5-1 and TRBJ2-2; D is unresolved. Germline CDR1 is SGHRS and CDR2 is YFSETQ. The CDR3 is 16 residues long. V was shortened by 5 bases and J by 5 bases, with 19 bases between the two germline ends. The CDR3 sequence: CASRLNTGSRTGELFF. DNA of the CDR3: TGCGCCAGCAGATTGAACACTGGATCAAGGACCGGGGAGCTGTTTTTT.

This clonotype was seen many times. The gene calls are TRBV20-1 and TRBJ1-5; 7 bases fit TRBD1. The germline V gene has CDR1 DFQATT and CDR2 SNEGSKA (reference sequence). V lost 3 bases, J lost 3 bases, and 2 bases stayed unmatched. The CDR3 sequence is 13 residues long. The CDR3 region has the DNA TGCAGTGCTAGCAGGGGGTTCAATCAGCCCCAGCATTTT. Its translation is CSASRGFNQPQHF.

This chain uses TRBV6-2 or TRBV6-3 with TRBJ1-1; the match to TRBD1 covers 8 bases. The ends lost 2 bases at V and 3 bases at J; junction bases unmatched: 5. The CDR3 has 15 amino acids. Germline V gene sequence: CDR1 MNHEY, CDR2 SVGEGT. The CDR3 nucleotides are TGTGCCAGCAGTTACGGGACAGGCGGTTACACTGAAGCTTTCTTT. Encoded protein: CASSYGTGGYTEAFF.